The present entry profiles one T cell receptor beta chain with its context. What it binds is not known. These data come from a study of radiotherapy plus CTLA-4 blockade in lung cancer. The overall study: 15% to 20% of patients responded objectively, and about 32% achieved disease control. Study results and caveats: Per reports, early blood T cell clone dynamics, plus interferon-beta, forecast response most strongly. TCR clones of tumor origin grew in blood after radiotherapy plus ipilimumab.

Some clones are missing from TCRdb's copy, which holds only in-frame ones; the method was immunoSEQ multiplex PCR. Here the sample spans about 77,000 clones, roughly 69% being singletons. The length of the CDR3 is 14 residues. CDR1 is SGDLS and CDR2 is YYNGEE in the germline V gene. The V end lost 4 bases, the J end lost 5 bases, and 15 bases lay between the germline ends. The TCR sequence derives from a human donor with non-small cell lung cancer whose response to radiotherapy plus ipilimumab could not be evaluated. This chain uses TRBV9 with TRBJ2-5, with D perhaps matching TRBD2 (6 bases). Sample: peripheral blood, taken from a patient treated with radiotherapy plus ipilimumab. The CDR3: CASSPPDGTETQYF. CDR3 in DNA: TGTGCCAGCAGCCCCCCCGACGGGACTGAGACCCAGTACTTC.